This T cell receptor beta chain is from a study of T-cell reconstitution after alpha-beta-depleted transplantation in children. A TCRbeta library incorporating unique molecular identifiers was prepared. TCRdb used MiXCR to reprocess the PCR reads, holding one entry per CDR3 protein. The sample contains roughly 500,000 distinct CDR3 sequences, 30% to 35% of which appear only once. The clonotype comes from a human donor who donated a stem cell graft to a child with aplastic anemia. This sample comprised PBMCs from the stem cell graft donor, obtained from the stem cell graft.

In DNA form, the CDR3 reads TGTGCCAGCAGCTTAGCCGAATGGGTCACTGAAGCTTTCTTT. Translating it yields CASSLAEWVTEAFF. V and J are TRBV7-9 and TRBJ1-1; no firm D call. In germline, CDR1 is SEHNR, CDR2 FQNEAQ (reference sequence). The CDR3 totals 14 residues. Trimming shortened V by 0 bases and J by 4 bases, and 9 bases separated the two germline ends. Using reference TRBV7-9 and TRBJ1-1 for the parts outside the CDR3, the full variable domain is DTGVSQNPRHKITKRGQNVTFRCDPISEHNRLYWYRQTLGQGPEFLTYFQNEAQLEKSRLLSDRFSAERPKGSFSTLEIQRTEQGDSAMYLCASSLAEWVTEAFFGQGTRLTVV.